This T cell receptor beta chain was sequenced for a study of T cell changes during pregnancy in multiple sclerosis. The CDR3 covers 18 residues. The germline gives CDR1 SSHAT, CDR2 FNYEAQ (reference sequence). The ends lost 5 bases at V and 5 bases at J; junction bases unmatched: 17. Profiled with immunoSEQ multiplex PCR; TCRdb holds only in-frame clones, not every one. The sample holds around 33,000 clones, approximately 90% seen once. This clone was found once. The sample was CD4+ T cells from peripheral blood mononuclear cells, taken after pregnancy. This TCR derives from a female donor with multiple sclerosis, enrolled in a pregnancy study. This chain connects TRBV7-7 to TRBJ2-3; 9 nucleotides align to TRBD1. CDR3 coding DNA: TGTGCCAGCAGCCTCCGCCAAATCCCGGGACAGGGAAGAGATACGCAGTATTTT. Its protein is CASSLRQIPGQGRDTQYF.